This is a list of T cell receptor beta chains from one sample in a study of CD8+CD57+ T cells in acquired aplastic anemia. MiXCR, run by TCRdb on the reads, gives a single entry per CDR3 protein. In the table there are around 200,000 distinct CDR3 sequences, approximately 48% of which are singletons. The material sequenced was sorted CD4+, CD8+, or CD8+CD57+ T cells (not recorded which) from PBMCs. These receptors were obtained from a human donor with aplastic anemia. Each CDR3 is given with its conserved first and last residue. A D gene is named only where the DNA matches it firmly. The listing skips clone size in some rows; elsewhere it reads once, few, many or a size class.

clone_size: many
cdr3_length: 13
d_call: .
j_call: TRBJ1-2
v_call: TRBV14
cdr3_nt: TGTGCCAGCAGCGACAGTGATAACTATGGCTACACCTTC
cdr3_aa: CASSDSDNYGYTF

clone_size: once
cdr3_length: 13
d_call: TRBD1
j_call: TRBJ1-2
v_call: TRBV10-3
cdr3_nt: TGTGCCATCAGCTTAGACAGGGTGGGAGGCTACACCTTC
cdr3_aa: CAISLDRVGGYTF

clone_size: .
cdr3_length: 14
d_call: .
j_call: TRBJ1-6
v_call: TRBV2
cdr3_nt: TGTGCCAGCAGTGAGGACAGTAGGAATTCACCCCTCCACTTT
cdr3_aa: CASSEDSRNSPLHF

clone_size: many
cdr3_length: 17
d_call: TRBD2
j_call: TRBJ2-7
v_call: TRBV11-3
cdr3_nt: TGTGCCAGCAGCTTAGTTGGGACTAGCGGGTCCTCCTACGAGCAGTACTTC
cdr3_aa: CASSLVGTSGSSYEQYF

clone_size: .
cdr3_length: 12
d_call: .
j_call: TRBJ2-1
v_call: TRBV20-1
cdr3_nt: TGCAGTGCTAGAGGTTCTAGCCTGGTGCAGTTCTTC
cdr3_aa: CSARGSSLVQFF

clone_size: many
cdr3_length: 14
d_call: TRBD1
j_call: TRBJ1-6
v_call: TRBV6-4
cdr3_nt: TGTGCCAGCAGTGAAGACAGGGGGGCTTCACCCCTCCACTTT
cdr3_aa: CASSEDRGASPLHF

clone_size: .
cdr3_length: 15
d_call: TRBD1
j_call: TRBJ2-7
v_call: TRBV20-1
cdr3_nt: TGCAGTGCTAGAAGCCTTAGGACAGGAGGATACGAGCAGTACTTC
cdr3_aa: CSARSLRTGGYEQYF

clone_size: .
cdr3_length: 19
d_call: .
j_call: TRBJ1-2
v_call: TRBV25-1
cdr3_nt: TGTGCCAGCAGTGACCTCCCGGGGTCTAAGGCCTCAGCTAACTATGGCTACACCTTC
cdr3_aa: CASSDLPGSKASANYGYTF

clone_size: few
cdr3_length: 15
d_call: TRBD2
j_call: TRBJ2-1
v_call: TRBV19
cdr3_nt: TGTGCCAGTAACCAACTAGCGGGGGGGCCAGGTGAGCAGTTCTTC
cdr3_aa: CASNQLAGGPGEQFF

clone_size: .
cdr3_length: 13
d_call: .
j_call: TRBJ2-4
v_call: TRBV19
cdr3_nt: TGTGCCAGTAGTAGTTTAGCCAAAAACATTCAGTACTTC
cdr3_aa: CASSSLAKNIQYF

clone_size: .
cdr3_length: 14
d_call: TRBD2
j_call: TRBJ2-7
v_call: TRBV6-1
cdr3_nt: TGTGCCAGCACCTTGCCTAGCGGTGCCTACGAGCAGTACTTC
cdr3_aa: CASTLPSGAYEQYF

clone_size: .
cdr3_length: 15
d_call: .
j_call: TRBJ2-7
v_call: TRBV10-2
cdr3_nt: TGCGCCAGCAGTCCCGAAGGTAGGGTAGGTTACGAGCAGTACTTC
cdr3_aa: CASSPEGRVGYEQYF

clone_size: .
cdr3_length: 16
d_call: TRBD1
j_call: TRBJ2-5
v_call: TRBV24-1
cdr3_nt: TGTGCCACCATGGCAGGGGGCATCTTTTTTGGAGAGACCCAGTACTTC
cdr3_aa: CATMAGGIFFGETQYF

clone_size: many
cdr3_length: 13
d_call: .
j_call: TRBJ2-5
v_call: TRBV7-6
cdr3_nt: TGTGCCAGCAGATCGACAGTCCAGAGGACTTGTGGCTTC
cdr3_aa: CASRSTVQRTCGF

clone_size: few
cdr3_length: 12
d_call: .
j_call: TRBJ2-7
v_call: TRBV2
cdr3_nt: TGTGCCAGCAGTGTACGACAGGAAGTCCCCTACTTC
cdr3_aa: CASSVRQEVPYF